This T cell receptor beta chain was captured in a study of cytomegalovirus exposure and HLA in healthy donors (dated by TCRdb to the late 2010s). Context from the whole study: According to an earlier analysis of several hundred of the donors, about 179 million T cells yielded 117 million unique TCR beta sequences and 276 Gb of sequence data. Approximately 300 gigabases of sequencing data and around 85 million unique TCR sequences made up an early release that covered about 640 HLA-typed donors. Of the 300 to 500 genotyped donors, 65% to 90% were placed in the genetic ancestry cluster associated with self-reported Caucasian donors. The study aimed to test whether signatures of past pathogen exposure could be identified by cataloging public T cell receptors. The study used immunosequencing to profile the T cell repertoires of approximately 690 subjects and linked those repertoires to cytomegalovirus serostatus. A separate validation cohort of 100 to 150 different subjects was used in addition to the 666-subject first cohort. The study combined high-throughput TCR immunosequencing, statistical association of individual TCRs with disease status, and machine learning to predict cytomegalovirus infection status. A later analysis re-examined previously published TCR beta repertoires from just over 650 donors and added high-resolution HLA genotyping to investigate patterns of TCR occurrence. The later analysis used no new phenotypic data to find candidate immune exposures, relying instead on TCR beta sequences and their occurrence across donors. An earlier analysis of approximately 640 of the donors applied high-throughput TCR beta sequencing to assess whether each TCR beta V gene segment acted as functional or pseudogenic. Alongside the repertoire data, information on donor age, sex, ethnicity and CMV serostatus was compiled. In a later genetic analysis, genome-wide SNP genotypes for about three fifths of the 666 donors were used, and that subset was treated as a discovery cohort. Every repertoire in the discovery cohort had been generated on one and the same sequencing platform. HLA typing included class I and class II loci at four-digit resolution. The number of donors typed differed by locus, with roughly 629-640 for A, B, C, DRB1 and DQB1, approximately 500 for DQA1, 600 to 610 for DPA1, and some 450 for DPB1. Four or five DR-DQ haplotypes were handled as single units for association and clustering, since linkage in the cohort was strong. Among 350 to 400 genotyped donors of the cohort, an average of around 240,000 unique TCR beta nucleotide sequences were sequenced per donor, around 18% of them non-productive.

Comment on this clone: What antigen it recognizes has not been identified. The sample holds no much larger clone one base away, and base qualities are not on file.

The cohort consisted of more than 650 healthy bone marrow donors. Cohort members were all nominally healthy when sampled, although unrecorded immune exposures were likely present. The donor was CMV seronegative and was included in the group of about 350 seronegative cohort members. Every donor gave a peripheral blood sample, and the peripheral blood mononuclear cells from that sample were used for TCR beta sequencing. Genomic DNA extraction from the blood cell samples was performed with the Qiagen DNeasy Blood Extraction Kit. Receptors were amplified or captured by the immunoSEQ multiplex PCR assay. A mixture of 60 forward primers for TCR Vbeta segments and 13 reverse primers for TCR Jbeta segments was used in the multiplex PCR. The CDR3 region of rearranged TCR beta genes was amplified from genomic DNA with a multiplex PCR assay. The Illumina HiSeq System was used to sequence the amplified TCR beta libraries as 87-base-pair reads. In the original analysis: A later analysis counted approximately 76 million unique TCR beta chains across the roughly 700 repertoires, and 10 million to 12 million of these chains were shared by at least two donors. Raw reads were error-corrected and collapsed into unique sequences with a nearest-neighbor algorithm that merged closely related sequences to remove PCR and sequencing errors. CDR3 sequences were aligned to IMGT reference sequences to assign V, D and J gene segments. Each retained sequence needed at least a six-nucleotide match to both a V gene segment and a J gene segment. Rearrangements were classified as productive when the CDR3 lacked stop codons and remained in frame with V and J, and all other rearrangements were classified as non-productive. CDR3 was defined according to IMGT convention as the region running from the second conserved V-encoded cysteine to the conserved J-encoded phenylalanine. The earlier analysis of about 530 of the donors excluded any sequence lacking an unambiguous match to a single V gene segment. An earlier analysis of roughly 590 of the donors called V segments functional above 56.7% productive rearrangements and segregating when the between-donor standard deviation exceeded 5%. A statistical classification framework was built for diagnosing cytomegalovirus status from the catalog of TCR beta chain sequences. A later analysis assigned V and J genes by comparing TCR nucleotide sequences with IMGT/GENE-DB human TR gene sequences. In a later analysis, CDR3 sequences and most-parsimonious VDJ recombination scenarios were assigned using the TCRdist pipeline. A later analysis defined each TCR beta chain by its CDR3 amino acid sequence plus V-gene family, and excluded reads lacking a unique V-gene family. As a way to deal with suspected cross-contamination and a sequencing artifact, a later analysis dropped under 600 nucleotide sequences that were highly shared and had low generation probability. A later analysis calculated a clonal expansion index for each public chain from normalized within-repertoire ranks of inferred template counts. A later analysis computed generation probabilities with a VDJ recombination model fitted to out-of-frame rearrangements, and checked the results against IGoR. In a later analysis, TCR-TCR, TCR-HLA and TCR-CMV co-occurrence was scored with hypergeometric tests, and a repertoire-size bias correction was applied to TCR pairs. False discovery rates were estimated in a later analysis by permuting HLA or CMV assignments 20 times. In a later analysis, co-occurring TCRs were grouped using DBSCAN, and TCRdist sequence similarity was added for clustering within HLA-allele-positive subsets. Repertoires with fewer than 30,000 or more than 120,000 public chains, plus five repertoires with anomalous nucleotide sharing, were excluded from co-occurrence clustering. This is the immuneACCESS table as TCRdb keeps it, with only in-frame sequences that have V and J called. A part of the clones is gone; compared with another copy, unresolved V genes explain less than half, and the rest is unexplained. D and trimming come from the DNA, and the V and J calls and clone size come from that table. The table for this sample lists 90,000 to 110,000 clones; around 80% of them were counted only once. Together, the top ten hold approximately 5.6% of the sample.

The cysteine opens and the phenylalanine closes a CDR3 of 14 amino acids. The entry retains the CDR3 DNA only, 42 bases that are in frame from base 1. V is cut back by 4 bases and J by 2 bases, with 1 base in the junction unmatched. CDR1 and CDR2 are drawn from the germline V gene: MNHNS, SASEGT. Broader findings and caveats from the paper: The authors suggested that the approach could potentially be extended to other disease states and immunological phenotypes. About 17 rarely observed V segments, including chromosome 9 orphons, were excluded from the earlier analysis of 550 to 700 of the donors because counts were too low. The classifier was reported to diagnose cytomegalovirus status with high specificity and sensitivity in both the original and validation cohorts. In a later analysis, most CMV-associated TCR beta chains were found to appear HLA-restricted, with HLA associations seemingly driven largely by CMV exposure. In vitro tests confirmed that three of the cytomegalovirus-associated TCR beta chains recognize cytomegalovirus antigens. A group of highly shared sequence variants was considered likely to be a technical artifact of the sequencing pipeline. This cohort had only TCR beta chains sequenced, and the lack of alpha or paired-chain data limited which features could be detected. The 87-base-pair reads could not distinguish some IMGT-functional V segments, including TRBV6-2 and TRBV6-3, so those segments were excluded. At a false discovery rate of 0.05, a later analysis linked around 17,000 TCR beta sequences to specific HLA alleles. In a later analysis, the rate of TCR association differed among HLA loci, with DRB1 alleles having the most associated TCRs and HLA-C alleles having the fewest. In a later genetic analysis, fewer N-insertions in productive TCRs were reported among donors in an Asian-associated ancestry cluster than the 666-donor mean. In a later analysis, HLA-associated TCR beta chains were found to be more clonally expanded and to have lower generation probabilities than equally common non-associated chains. Sequencing depth was assumed to be roughly uniform across donors in the presence/absence analyses, though that assumption may not hold. While some public TCRs were present in many individuals, most TCR sequences turned up only very rarely across donors. A further reported finding was that TCR beta sequences accurately predicted the HLA-A and HLA-B alleles for most subjects in the first cohort. Several of the top co-occurrence clusters appeared to be linked to parvovirus B19, influenza, CMV and Epstein-Barr virus, according to a later analysis. The study listed 150 to 200 TCR beta chains as associated with cytomegalovirus. Linkage disequilibrium might explain the correlated functional status among segregating V segments, but an unknown experimental factor could not be ruled out. Because HLA typing was missing for some donors at each locus, association tests included only the typed subset. The only immune exposure information available for the cohort was CMV serostatus. Strong co-occurrence of HLA alleles, especially DR and DQ, made assigning TCR associations to individual alleles difficult. In a later genetic analysis, a missense DCLRE1C variant was associated with V-gene and J-gene trimming of TCR beta chains, and the association was replicated in an independent cohort. An earlier analysis of around 500 of the donors showed that most TCR beta V segments appeared in productive rearrangements either about 90% or about 30% of the time, which broadly matched IMGT annotations.

The sample comprised PBMCs. This chain joins TRBV6-1 to TRBJ2-3; 9 bases in the junction line up with TRBD1. The sequence was obtained from a male donor in good health and CMV-seronegative. The CDR3 corresponds to CASSVQGATDTQYF. Here is the DNA: TGTGCCAGCAGTGTACAGGGGGCCACAGATACGCAGTATTTT.